One T cell receptor (beta chain) is described in this entry. These data are taken from a study of early T cells in non-severe SARS-CoV-2 infection. TCRdb passed the 5' RACE reads through MiXCR, listing each CDR3 protein once. The sample consists of 90,000 to 120,000 distinct CDR3 sequences, over 10% of them appearing once. Germline CDR1 SEHNR, CDR2 FQNEAQ (reference sequence). The length of the CDR3 is 14 residues. Trimming cost V 4 bases and J 7 bases; bases outside gene matches: 7. The J gene is TRBJ1-5, the V gene TRBV7-9; TRBD1 aligns across 7 bases. The clonotype originates from an adult who was a healthcare worker with PCR-confirmed SARS-CoV-2 infection or an uninfected control (not recorded which). The sample comprised whole blood. CDR3 nucleotides: TGTGCCAGCAGCTCACAGGGGCCGGGGCAGCCCCAGCATTTT. Protein: CASSSQGPGQPQHF.